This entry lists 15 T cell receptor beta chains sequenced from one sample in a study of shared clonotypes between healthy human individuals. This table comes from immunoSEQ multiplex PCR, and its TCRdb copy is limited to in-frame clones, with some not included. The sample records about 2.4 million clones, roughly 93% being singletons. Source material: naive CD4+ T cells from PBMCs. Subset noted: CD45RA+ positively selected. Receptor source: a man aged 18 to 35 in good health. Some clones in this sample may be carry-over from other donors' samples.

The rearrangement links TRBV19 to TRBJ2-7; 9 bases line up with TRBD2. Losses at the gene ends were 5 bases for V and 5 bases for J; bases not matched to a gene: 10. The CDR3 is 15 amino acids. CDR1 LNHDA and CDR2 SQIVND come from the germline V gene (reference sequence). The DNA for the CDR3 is TGTGCCAGTAGTCCGATTCTAGCGGGAAGTCACGAGCAGTACTTC. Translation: CASSPILAGSHEQYF.

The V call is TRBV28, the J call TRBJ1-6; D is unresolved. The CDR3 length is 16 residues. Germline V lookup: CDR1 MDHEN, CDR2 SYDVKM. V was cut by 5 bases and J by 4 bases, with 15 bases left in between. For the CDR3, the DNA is TGTGCCAGCAGTCTACCTTTGACGGGGTATAATTCACCCCTCCACTTT. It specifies CASSLPLTGYNSPLHF.

The CDR3 DNA reads as TGTGCCAGCAGCCTTGGACAGCGCCACGAGCAGTACTTC. Its protein product is CASSLGQRHEQYF. The V and J genes are TRBV5-6 and TRBJ2-7; tentative D call: TRBD1 (6 bases). Germline V CDR1 and CDR2: SGHDT, YYEEEE. V lost 4 bases to trimming and J lost 5 bases, with 13 bases between them. The CDR3 is made up of 13 amino acids. Full variable domain (missing parts from reference TRBV5-6 and TRBJ2-7): DAGVTQSPTHLIKTRGQQVTLRCSPKSGHDTVSWYQQALGQGPQFIFQYYEEEERQRGNFPDRFSGHQFPNYSSELNVNALLLGDSALYLCASSLGQRHEQYFGPGTRLTVT.

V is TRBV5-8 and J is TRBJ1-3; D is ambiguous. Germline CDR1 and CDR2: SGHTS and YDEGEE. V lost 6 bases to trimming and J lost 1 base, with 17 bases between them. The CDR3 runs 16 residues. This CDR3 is CASNSPNAGSGNTIYF. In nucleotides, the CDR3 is TGTGCCAGCAACTCGCCGAACGCAGGATCTGGAAACACCATATATTTT.

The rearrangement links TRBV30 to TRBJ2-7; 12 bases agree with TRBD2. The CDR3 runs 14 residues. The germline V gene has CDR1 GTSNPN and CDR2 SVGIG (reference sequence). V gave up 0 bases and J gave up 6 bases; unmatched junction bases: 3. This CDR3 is CAWSVLAGGREQYF. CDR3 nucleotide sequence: TGTGCCTGGAGTGTACTAGCGGGAGGTCGCGAGCAGTACTTC.

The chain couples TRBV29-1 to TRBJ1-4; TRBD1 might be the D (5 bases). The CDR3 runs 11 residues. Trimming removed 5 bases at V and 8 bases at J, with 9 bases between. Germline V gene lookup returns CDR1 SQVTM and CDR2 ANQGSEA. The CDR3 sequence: CSVRGAEKLFF. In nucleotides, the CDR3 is TGCAGCGTTCGAGGGGCAGAAAAACTGTTTTTT.

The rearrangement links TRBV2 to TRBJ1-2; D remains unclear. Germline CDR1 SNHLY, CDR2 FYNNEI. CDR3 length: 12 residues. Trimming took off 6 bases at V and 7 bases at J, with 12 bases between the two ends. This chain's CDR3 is CASRRVGSGYTF. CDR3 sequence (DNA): TGTGCCAGCAGACGGGTTGGAAGTGGCTACACCTTC.

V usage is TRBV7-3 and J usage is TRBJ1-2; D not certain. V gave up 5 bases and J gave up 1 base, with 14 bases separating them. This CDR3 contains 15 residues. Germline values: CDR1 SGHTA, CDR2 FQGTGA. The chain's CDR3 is CASSTERVFNYGYTF. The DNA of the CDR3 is TGTGCCAGCAGCACCGAACGGGTTTTTAACTATGGCTACACCTTC.

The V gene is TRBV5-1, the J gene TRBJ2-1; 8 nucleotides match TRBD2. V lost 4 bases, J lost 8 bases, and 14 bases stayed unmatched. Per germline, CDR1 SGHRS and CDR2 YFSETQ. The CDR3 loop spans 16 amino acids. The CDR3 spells CASSPRGSGERYEQFF. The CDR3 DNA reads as TGCGCCAGCAGCCCCCGGGGTAGCGGGGAGCGGTATGAGCAGTTCTTC.

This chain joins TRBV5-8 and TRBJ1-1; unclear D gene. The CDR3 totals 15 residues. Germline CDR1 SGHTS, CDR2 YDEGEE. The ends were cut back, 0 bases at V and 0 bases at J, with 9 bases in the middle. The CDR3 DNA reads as TGTGCCAGCAGCTTGGCCCCACGGGTGAACACTGAAGCTTTCTTT. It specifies CASSLAPRVNTEAFF.

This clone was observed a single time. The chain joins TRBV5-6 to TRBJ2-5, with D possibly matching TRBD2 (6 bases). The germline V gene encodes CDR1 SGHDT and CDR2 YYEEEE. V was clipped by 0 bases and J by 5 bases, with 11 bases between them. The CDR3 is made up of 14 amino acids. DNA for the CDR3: TGTGCCAGCAGCTTGGAACGAGGGAGGGAGACCCAGTACTTC. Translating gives CASSLERGRETQYF. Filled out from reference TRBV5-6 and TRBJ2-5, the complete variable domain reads DAGVTQSPTHLIKTRGQQVTLRCSPKSGHDTVSWYQQALGQGPQFIFQYYEEEERQRGNFPDRFSGHQFPNYSSELNVNALLLGDSALYLCASSLERGRETQYFGPGTRLLVL.

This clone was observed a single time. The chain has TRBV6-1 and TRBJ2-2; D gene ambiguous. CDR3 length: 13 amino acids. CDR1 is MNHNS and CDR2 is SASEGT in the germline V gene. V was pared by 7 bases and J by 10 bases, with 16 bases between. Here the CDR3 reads CASKDNPGVELFF. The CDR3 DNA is TGTGCCAGCAAAGACAATCCCGGCGTGGAGCTGTTTTTT.

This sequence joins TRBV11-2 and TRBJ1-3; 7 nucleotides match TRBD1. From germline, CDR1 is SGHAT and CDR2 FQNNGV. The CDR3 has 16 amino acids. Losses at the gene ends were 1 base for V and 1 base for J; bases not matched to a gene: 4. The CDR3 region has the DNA TGTGCCAGCAGCTTAGGCAGGGGGTCATCTGGAAACACCATATATTTT. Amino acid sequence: CASSLGRGSSGNTIYF.

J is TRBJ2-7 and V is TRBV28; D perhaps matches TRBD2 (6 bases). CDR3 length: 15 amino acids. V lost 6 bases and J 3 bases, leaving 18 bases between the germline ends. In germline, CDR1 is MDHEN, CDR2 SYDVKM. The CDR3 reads CASSLKPGRGYEQYF. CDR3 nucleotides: TGTGCCAGCAGCCTCAAACCCGGGCGGGGCTACGAGCAGTACTTC.

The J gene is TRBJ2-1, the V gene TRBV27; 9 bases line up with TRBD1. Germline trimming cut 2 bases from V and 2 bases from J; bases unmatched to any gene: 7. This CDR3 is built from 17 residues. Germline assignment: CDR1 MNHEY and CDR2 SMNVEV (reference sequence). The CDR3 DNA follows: TGTGCCAGCAGTTTACCGGGACAGGGAGCCGCCTACAATGAGCAGTTCTTC. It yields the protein CASSLPGQGAAYNEQFF.